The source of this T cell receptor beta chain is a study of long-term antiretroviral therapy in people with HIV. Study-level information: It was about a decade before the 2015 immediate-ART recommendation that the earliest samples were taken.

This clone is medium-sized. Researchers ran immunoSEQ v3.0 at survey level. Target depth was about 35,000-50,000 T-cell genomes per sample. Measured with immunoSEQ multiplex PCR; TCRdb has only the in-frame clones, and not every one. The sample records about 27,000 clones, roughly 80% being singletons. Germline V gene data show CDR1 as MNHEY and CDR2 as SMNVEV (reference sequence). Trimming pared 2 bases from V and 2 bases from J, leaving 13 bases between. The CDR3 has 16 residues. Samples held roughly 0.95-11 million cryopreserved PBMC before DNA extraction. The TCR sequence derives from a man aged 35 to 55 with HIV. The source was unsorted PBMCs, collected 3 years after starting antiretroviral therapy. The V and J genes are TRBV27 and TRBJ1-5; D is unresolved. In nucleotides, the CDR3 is TGTGCCAGCAGTTTACGGGATCCTGTGGGCAATCAGCCCCAGCATTTT. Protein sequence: CASSLRDPVGNQPQHF.